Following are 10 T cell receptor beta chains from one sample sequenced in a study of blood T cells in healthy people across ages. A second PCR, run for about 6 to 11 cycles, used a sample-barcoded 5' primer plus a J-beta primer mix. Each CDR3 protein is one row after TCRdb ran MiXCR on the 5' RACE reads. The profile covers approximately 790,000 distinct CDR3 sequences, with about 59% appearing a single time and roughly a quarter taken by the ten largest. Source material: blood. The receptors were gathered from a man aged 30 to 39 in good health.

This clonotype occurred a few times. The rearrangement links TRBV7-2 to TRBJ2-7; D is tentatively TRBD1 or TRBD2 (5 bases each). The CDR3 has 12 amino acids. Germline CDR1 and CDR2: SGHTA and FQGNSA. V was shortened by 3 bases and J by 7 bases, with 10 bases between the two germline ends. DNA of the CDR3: TGTGCCAGCAGCTTCGGGACCGGGGAGCAGTACTTC. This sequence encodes CASSFGTGEQYF. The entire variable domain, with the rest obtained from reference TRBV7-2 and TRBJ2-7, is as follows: GAGVSQSPSNKVTEKGKDVELRCDPISGHTALYWYRQSLGQGLEFLIYFQGNSAPDKSGLPSDRFSAERTGGSVSTLTIQRTQQEDSAVYLCASSFGTGEQYFGPGTRLTVT.

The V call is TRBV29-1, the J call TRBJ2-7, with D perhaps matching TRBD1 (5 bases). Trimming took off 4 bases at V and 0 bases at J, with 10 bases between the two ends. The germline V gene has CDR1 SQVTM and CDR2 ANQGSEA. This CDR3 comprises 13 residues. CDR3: CSVVGRASYEQYF. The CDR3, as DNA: TGCAGCGTTGTTGGCAGGGCCTCCTACGAGCAGTACTTC.

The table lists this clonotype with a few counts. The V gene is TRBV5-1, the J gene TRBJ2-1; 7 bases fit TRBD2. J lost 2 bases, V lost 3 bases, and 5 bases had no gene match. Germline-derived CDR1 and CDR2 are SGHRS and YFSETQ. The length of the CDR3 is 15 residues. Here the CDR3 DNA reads TGCGCCAGCAGCTCCCCCAGCGGGGCCTACAATGAGCAGTTCTTC. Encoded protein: CASSSPSGAYNEQFF.

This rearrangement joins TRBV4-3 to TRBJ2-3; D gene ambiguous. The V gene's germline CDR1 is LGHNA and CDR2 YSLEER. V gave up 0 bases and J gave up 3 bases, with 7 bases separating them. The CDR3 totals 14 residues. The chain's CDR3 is CASSQDFVTDTQYF. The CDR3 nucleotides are TGCGCCAGCAGCCAAGATTTCGTGACAGATACGCAGTATTTT.

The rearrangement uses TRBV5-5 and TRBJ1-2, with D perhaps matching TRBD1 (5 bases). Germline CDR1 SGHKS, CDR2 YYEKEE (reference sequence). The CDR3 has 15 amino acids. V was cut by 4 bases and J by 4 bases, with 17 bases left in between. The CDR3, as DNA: TGTGCCAGCAGCGATTGGGACTCTCCTAGCTATGGCTACACCTTC. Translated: CASSDWDSPSYGYTF.

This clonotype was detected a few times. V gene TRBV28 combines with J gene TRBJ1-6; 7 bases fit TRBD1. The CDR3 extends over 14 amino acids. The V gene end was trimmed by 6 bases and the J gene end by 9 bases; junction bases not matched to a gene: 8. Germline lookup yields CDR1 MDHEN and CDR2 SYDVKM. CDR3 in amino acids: CASSFGQAASPLHF. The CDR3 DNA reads TGTGCCAGCAGCTTTGGACAGGCGGCTTCACCCCTCCACTTT.

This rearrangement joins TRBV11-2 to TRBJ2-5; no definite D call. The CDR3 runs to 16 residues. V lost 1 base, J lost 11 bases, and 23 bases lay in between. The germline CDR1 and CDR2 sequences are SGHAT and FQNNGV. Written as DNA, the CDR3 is TGTGCCAGCAGCTTAGGTCGAGGCATGGGGTTGTATGAGCAGTACTTC. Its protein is CASSLGRGMGLYEQYF.

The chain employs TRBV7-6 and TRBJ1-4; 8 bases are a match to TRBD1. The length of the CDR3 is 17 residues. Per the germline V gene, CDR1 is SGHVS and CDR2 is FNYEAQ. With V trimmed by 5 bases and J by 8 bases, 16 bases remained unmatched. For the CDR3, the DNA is TGTGCCAGCAGCCCGAGCCGACAGGGGTGGGGAGGAGAAAAACTGTTTTTT. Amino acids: CASSPSRQGWGGEKLFF. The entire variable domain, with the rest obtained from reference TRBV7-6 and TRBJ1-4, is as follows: GAGVSQSPRYKVTKRGQDVALRCDPISGHVSLYWYRQALGQGPEFLTYFNYEAQQDKSGLPNDRFSAERPEGSISTLTIQRTEQRDSAMYRCASSPSRQGWGGEKLFFGSGTQLSVL.

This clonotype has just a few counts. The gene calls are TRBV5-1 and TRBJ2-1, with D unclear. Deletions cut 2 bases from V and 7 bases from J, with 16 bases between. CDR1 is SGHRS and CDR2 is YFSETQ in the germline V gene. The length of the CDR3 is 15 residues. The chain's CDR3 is CASSFERPERNEQFF. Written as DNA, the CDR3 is TGCGCCAGCAGCTTCGAGCGACCCGAAAGGAATGAGCAGTTCTTC. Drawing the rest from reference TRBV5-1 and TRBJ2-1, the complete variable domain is KAGVTQTPRYLIKTRGQQVTLSCSPISGHRSVSWYQQTPGQGLQFLFEYFSETQRNKGNFPGRFSGRQFSNSRSEMNVSTLELGDSALYLCASSFERPERNEQFFGPGTRLTVL.

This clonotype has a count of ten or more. This CDR3 is CASSKDRGQPQHF. CDR3 DNA sequence: TGTGCCAGCAGCAAAGACAGGGGCCAGCCCCAGCATTTT. The genes are TRBV12-3 or TRBV12-4 and TRBJ1-5, with 8 bases identical to TRBD1. This CDR3 is 13 amino acids long. V shed 6 bases, J shed 7 bases, and the junction held 5 bases outside the gene matches.